The next 30 T cell receptor beta chains were all read from a single sample in a study of cytomegalovirus exposure and HLA in healthy donors. The PCR ran on 60 Vbeta and 13 Jbeta primers. Data came from immunoSEQ multiplex PCR; TCRdb stores just in-frame clones and leaves some out. This sample yields 200,000 or so clones, of which 75% to 80% are seen a single time; 2.1% belongs to the top ten. The sequencing input was PBMCs. The receptors derive from a woman in her twenties or thirties in good health and CMV-seropositive.

In this sample, this clone turned up a few times. The chain combines TRBV5-1 with TRBJ1-1; possibly TRBD1 for D (6 bases). This CDR3 spans 16 amino acids. The germline gives CDR1 SGHRS, CDR2 YFSETQ. Trimming removed 4 bases from V and 0 bases from J, with 16 bases in between. The CDR3 DNA follows: TGCGCCAGCAGCCCTTGGACAGTCTCTCTGAACACTGAAGCTTTCTTT. Amino acid sequence: CASSPWTVSLNTEAFF.

This clone was observed once. The CDR3, as DNA: TGTGCCAGCAGACTAGCGGGGGCTAATTACTACGAGCAGTACTTC. This translates into CASRLAGANYYEQYF. The chain recombines TRBV6-1 with TRBJ2-7, with 11 bases lining up with TRBD2. From germline, CDR1 is MNHNS and CDR2 SASEGT. This CDR3 has 15 residues. V was clipped by 6 bases and J by 3 bases; unmatched bases: 7.

The rearrangement uses TRBV30 and TRBJ2-3, with D perhaps matching TRBD2 (6 bases). The CDR3 loop spans 17 amino acids. Germline CDR1 reads GTSNPN; CDR2 reads SVGIG (reference sequence). The V gene lost 3 bases and the J gene lost 3 bases, with 22 bases spanning the gap. This CDR3 reads CAWSHRALARGTDTQYF. The CDR3 nucleotides are TGTGCCTGGAGCCACCGGGCCCTAGCGAGGGGAACAGATACGCAGTATTTT.

This chain joins TRBV7-3 and TRBJ2-7, with a weak D call TRBD2 (5 bases). Germline CDR1 is SGHTA and CDR2 is FQGTGA. V was pared by 5 bases and J by 3 bases, with 17 bases between. This CDR3 region has 15 residues. This CDR3 reads CASSPEADGLYEQYF. CDR3 coding DNA: TGTGCCAGCAGCCCAGAGGCGGACGGACTCTACGAGCAGTACTTC.

This clone showed up just a few times. The chain combines TRBV11-2 with TRBJ1-2, with D possibly being TRBD1 (5 bases). Trimming pared 2 bases from V and 1 base from J, leaving 14 bases between. This CDR3 spans 16 amino acids. CDR1 SGHAT and CDR2 FQNNGV come from the germline V gene. The CDR3 nucleotides read TGTGCCAGCAGCTTAATTAGAAGGGGAGGTAACTATGGCTACACCTTC. It encodes CASSLIRRGGNYGYTF.

The rearrangement uses TRBV7-2 and TRBJ2-7, with a possible D match to TRBD2 (6 bases). This CDR3 is built from 14 residues. Germline-derived CDR1 and CDR2 are SGHTA and FQGNSA. V shed 5 bases and J shed 2 bases, with 13 bases lying between them. CDR3 coding DNA: TGTGCCAGCAGCCCGGGACTTATAACCTACGAGCAGTACTTC. It yields the protein CASSPGLITYEQYF.

This clone was found once. The chain is built from TRBV4-2 and TRBJ1-4; 10 nucleotides match TRBD1. From germline, CDR1 is LGHNA and CDR2 YNFKEQ. With V trimmed by 4 bases and J by 8 bases, 7 bases remained unmatched. The CDR3 sequence is 15 residues long. CDR3 region: CASSLFGTGDEKLFF. The CDR3 bases are TGTGCCAGCAGCCTGTTCGGGACAGGGGACGAAAAACTGTTTTTT.

This chain links TRBV7-8 with TRBJ1-2, with unresolved D. Germline V gene lookup returns CDR1 SGHVS and CDR2 FQNEAQ. The ends were cut back, 1 base at V and 4 bases at J, with 13 bases in the middle. This CDR3 is built from 15 residues. The CDR3 protein is CASSLEGAAIYGYTF. CDR3 bases: TGTGCCAGCAGCTTAGAAGGAGCTGCTATCTATGGCTACACCTTC.

The chain couples TRBV5-1 to TRBJ2-3; maybe TRBD2 (7 bases). Trimming removed 3 bases from V and 2 bases from J, with 16 bases in between. The CDR3 runs to 16 residues. The V gene's germline CDR1 is SGHRS and CDR2 YFSETQ. DNA of the CDR3: TGCGCCAGCAGCTCGCTGAGGGGGGGCGACACAGATACGCAGTATTTT. Encoded protein: CASSSLRGGDTDTQYF.

This rearrangement joins TRBV19 to TRBJ1-6; 7 bases line up with TRBD1. With 5 bases clipped from V and 7 bases from J, the junction kept 2 bases outside the gene matches. This CDR3 spans 13 amino acids. Germline V lookup: CDR1 LNHDA, CDR2 SQIVND (reference sequence). CDR3 in DNA: TGTGCCAGTAGTCCGGGACAGAATTCACCCCTCCACTTT. This encodes CASSPGQNSPLHF.

This chain connects TRBV25-1 to TRBJ2-2; tentative D call: TRBD2 (7 bases). The CDR3 has 17 residues. Trimming took off 2 bases at V and 4 bases at J, with 17 bases between the two ends. Germline V gene lookup returns CDR1 MGHDK and CDR2 SYGVNS. CDR3 coding DNA: TGTGCCAGCAGTGAAACCCCCGAGAGGGGGGGCACCGGGGAGCTGTTTTTT. This sequence encodes CASSETPERGGTGELFF. The variable domain in full, completed from reference TRBV25-1 and TRBJ2-2, reads EADIYQTPRYLVIGTGKKITLECSQTMGHDKMYWYQQDPGMELHLIHYSYGVNSTEKGDLSSESTVSRIRTEHFPLTLESARPSHTSQYLCASSETPERGGTGELFFGEGSRLTVL.

This rearrangement joins TRBV7-2 to TRBJ1-3, with a possible D match to TRBD1 (6 bases). V lost 10 bases to trimming and J lost 4 bases, with 8 bases between them. CDR3 length equals 11 residues. The V gene's germline CDR1 is SGHTA and CDR2 FQGNSA. The CDR3 region is CAMGAGNTIYF. CDR3 coding DNA: TGTGCCATGGGGGCCGGAAACACCATATATTTT.

V is TRBV6-5 and J is TRBJ2-7; TRBD2 agrees at 10 bases. V gave up 6 bases and J gave up 4 bases; unmatched junction bases: 6. CDR3 length: 14 residues. Germline CDR1 and CDR2: MNHEY and SVGAGI. Here the CDR3 DNA reads TGTGCCAGCAGCAGGACGACTAGCGGGTACGAGCAGTACTTC. Translated, it gives CASSRTTSGYEQYF.

This clone was seen a single time. This sequence joins TRBV5-4 and TRBJ2-1; D is perhaps TRBD2 (5 bases). V lost 3 bases and J lost 0, with 10 bases in between. The CDR3 contains 15 residues. Germline CDR1 reads SGHNT; CDR2 reads YYREEE (reference sequence). The CDR3 DNA follows: TGTGCCAGCAGCTCCCCTCGGGACTCCTACAATGAGCAGTTCTTC. Encoded protein: CASSSPRDSYNEQFF.

The sample holds one count of this clone. This chain's CDR3 is CASSFLQGTEAFF. In DNA, the CDR3 is TGTGCCAGCAGCTTCCTACAGGGTACTGAAGCTTTCTTT. The chain employs TRBV7-2 and TRBJ1-1; tentative D call: TRBD1 (6 bases). This CDR3 has 13 amino acids. The V gene lost 3 bases and the J gene lost 5 bases, with 10 bases spanning the gap. The germline V gene encodes CDR1 SGHTA and CDR2 FQGNSA. The full variable domain, in which reference TRBV7-2 and TRBJ1-1 provide the parts outside the CDR3, is GAGVSQSPSNKVTEKGKDVELRCDPISGHTALYWYRQSLGQGLEFLIYFQGNSAPDKSGLPSDRFSAERTGGSVSTLTIQRTQQEDSAVYLCASSFLQGTEAFFGQGTRLTVV.

The chain links TRBV5-1 to TRBJ1-2; 8 bases line up with TRBD1. The ends lost 4 bases at V and 4 bases at J; junction bases unmatched: 6. Germline V gene lookup returns CDR1 SGHRS and CDR2 YFSETQ. The CDR3 covers 14 residues. The CDR3 sequence: CASSPDREAYGYTF. As DNA, the CDR3 is TGCGCCAGCAGCCCGGACAGGGAGGCCTATGGCTACACCTTC.

CDR3 amino acids: CASSNQGSGTGELFF. For the CDR3, the DNA is TGTGCCAGCAGTAATCAGGGGAGTGGCACCGGGGAGCTGTTTTTT. The rearrangement joins TRBV6-6 to TRBJ2-2; TRBD1 might be the D (6 bases). The CDR3 length is 15 residues. V lost 5 bases and J 4 bases, leaving 14 bases between the germline ends. Germline CDR1 MNHNY, CDR2 SVGAGI (reference sequence).

V usage is TRBV7-2 and J usage is TRBJ2-3; 7 bases align to TRBD2. V lost 2 bases, J lost 2 bases, and 4 bases stayed unmatched. This CDR3 is 15 amino acids long. Germline-derived CDR1 and CDR2 are SGHTA and FQGNSA. The CDR3 loop is CASSLRAGYTDTQYF. DNA of the CDR3: TGTGCCAGCAGCTTACGAGCGGGGTACACAGATACGCAGTATTTT.

This chain links TRBV2 with TRBJ2-5, with D possibly being TRBD2 (6 bases). CDR3 size: 13 residues. V lost 10 bases and J 11 bases, leaving 23 bases between the germline ends. Per germline, CDR1 SNHLY and CDR2 FYNNEI. CDR3 sequence (DNA): TGTGCCACCTTGAAGGAAACCGGGGGTAGTCAGTACTTC. Protein sequence: CATLKETGGSQYF.

This clone was recorded once. The rearrangement joins TRBV6-1 to TRBJ2-5; 10 bases are shared with TRBD1. Germline V gene data show CDR1 as MNHNS and CDR2 as SASEGT. The CDR3 extends over 15 amino acids. Losses at the gene ends were 6 bases for V and 2 bases for J; bases not matched to a gene: 6. CDR3 in DNA: TGTGCCAGCAGCGACAGGGGGCGACGGCAAGAGACCCAGTACTTC. This sequence encodes CASSDRGRRQETQYF.

To note about this clone: Other DNA variants within this sample encode the same CDR3. The chain employs TRBV10-3 and TRBJ2-5, with 7 bases that match TRBD1. With V trimmed by 0 bases and J by 4 bases, 2 bases remained unmatched. The CDR3 loop spans 14 amino acids. Per the germline V gene, CDR1 is ENHRY and CDR2 is SYGVKD. The CDR3 loop is CAISESTGVETQYF. DNA of the CDR3: TGTGCCATCAGTGAGTCAACAGGGGTAGAGACCCAGTACTTC.

The rearrangement joins TRBV28 to TRBJ1-4; 8 bases are shared with TRBD1. Trimming took 4 bases from V and 4 from J; bases not matched to a gene: 2. The length of the CDR3 is 14 residues. Germline V gene data show CDR1 as MDHEN and CDR2 as SYDVKM. Written as DNA, the CDR3 is TGTGCCAGCAGTTGGGGACAGGTTAATGAAAAACTGTTTTTT. Translation: CASSWGQVNEKLFF.

This clone has only one observation. The chain combines TRBV6-5 with TRBJ1-5; D is perhaps TRBD1 (6 bases). Trimming cost V 6 bases and J 4 bases, with 10 bases left between them. CDR1 is MNHEY, CDR2 SVGAGI, per germline. This CDR3 region has 13 residues. Here the CDR3 reads CASSRGQNQPQHF. As DNA, the CDR3 is TGTGCCAGCAGCCGTGGACAGAATCAGCCCCAGCATTTT.

The table lists this clone with a few counts. One junction end does not reproduce the germline sequence, and a read error may be involved. The chain is built from TRBV28 and TRBJ1-2, with 9 bases aligning to TRBD1. The V gene's germline CDR1 is MDHEN and CDR2 SYDVKM. The length of the CDR3 is 15 residues. DNA for the CDR3: TGTGCCAGCAGCCGAAGCACTACACAGGGGGCGCGGGCCCACTTC. Translating gives CASSRSTTQGARAHF.

CDR3 in amino acids: CASSSGLAGRYEQYF. The CDR3 nucleotides read TGTGCCAGCAGCTCGGGTCTAGCGGGAAGGTACGAGCAGTACTTC. V usage is TRBV5-6 and J usage is TRBJ2-5; 9 nucleotides align to TRBD2. The J call may be wrong; the DNA end is better matched by TRBJ2-7. Looked up from germline, CDR1 is SGHDT and CDR2 is YYEEEE. The CDR3 totals 15 residues.

The chain recombines TRBV7-9 with TRBJ1-2; D is perhaps TRBD1 (6 bases). The CDR3 sequence is 13 residues long. The V end lost 3 bases, the J end lost 3 bases, and 8 bases lay between the germline ends. Germline-derived CDR1 and CDR2 are SEHNR and FQNEAQ (reference sequence). This CDR3 is CASSLSGDYGYTF. The CDR3 nucleotides read TGTGCCAGCAGCTTGTCAGGGGACTATGGCTACACCTTC.

The rearrangement joins TRBV5-1 to TRBJ2-3, with TRBD2 matching over 10 bases. Germline V lookup: CDR1 SGHRS, CDR2 YFSETQ. J gave up 0 bases and V 4 bases, and 11 bases lay outside the gene matches. The CDR3 contains 18 residues. Written as DNA, the CDR3 is TGCGCCAGCAGCGGCGGGACTAGCGCCCTAGTTAGCACAGATACGCAGTATTTT. Its protein is CASSGGTSALVSTDTQYF. Using reference TRBV5-1 and TRBJ2-3 for the parts outside the CDR3, the full variable domain is KAGVTQTPRYLIKTRGQQVTLSCSPISGHRSVSWYQQTPGQGLQFLFEYFSETQRNKGNFPGRFSGRQFSNSRSEMNVSTLELGDSALYLCASSGGTSALVSTDTQYFGPGTRLTVL.

This clone was detected a few times. J is TRBJ2-5 and V is TRBV5-1; D remains unclear. This CDR3 has 13 amino acids. Germline CDR1 SGHRS, CDR2 YFSETQ. Trimming shortened V by 0 bases and J by 4 bases, and 7 bases separated the two germline ends. The CDR3 region is CASSLGLGETQYF. CDR3 DNA sequence: TGCGCCAGCAGCTTGGGGCTAGGAGAGACCCAGTACTTC.

DNA for the CDR3: TGTGCCAGCAGCGTTTTCGGGGGGGATCTCACTGAAGCTTTCTTT. Its protein product is CASSVFGGDLTEAFF. This rearrangement joins TRBV9 to TRBJ1-1, with D maybe TRBD1 (5 bases). The CDR3 has 15 residues. The germline CDR1 and CDR2 sequences are SGDLS and YYNGEE. Trimming removed 2 bases at V and 4 bases at J, with 15 bases between.

The chain links TRBV7-3 to TRBJ2-1; 15 nucleotides match TRBD2. The trim removed 6 bases at V and 3 bases at J, leaving 6 bases unmatched. The CDR3 covers 17 residues. Per germline, CDR1 SGHTA and CDR2 FQGTGA. CDR3 amino acids: CASSMGTSGGNYNEQFF. Written as DNA, the CDR3 is TGTGCCAGCAGTATGGGGACTAGCGGGGGGAACTACAATGAGCAGTTCTTC. The whole variable domain, filled in from reference TRBV7-3 and TRBJ2-1, reads GAGVSQTPSNKVTEKGKYVELRCDPISGHTALYWYRQSLGQGPEFLIYFQGTGAADDSGLPNDRFFAVRPEGSVSTLKIQRTERGDSAVYLCASSMGTSGGNYNEQFFGPGTRLTVL.